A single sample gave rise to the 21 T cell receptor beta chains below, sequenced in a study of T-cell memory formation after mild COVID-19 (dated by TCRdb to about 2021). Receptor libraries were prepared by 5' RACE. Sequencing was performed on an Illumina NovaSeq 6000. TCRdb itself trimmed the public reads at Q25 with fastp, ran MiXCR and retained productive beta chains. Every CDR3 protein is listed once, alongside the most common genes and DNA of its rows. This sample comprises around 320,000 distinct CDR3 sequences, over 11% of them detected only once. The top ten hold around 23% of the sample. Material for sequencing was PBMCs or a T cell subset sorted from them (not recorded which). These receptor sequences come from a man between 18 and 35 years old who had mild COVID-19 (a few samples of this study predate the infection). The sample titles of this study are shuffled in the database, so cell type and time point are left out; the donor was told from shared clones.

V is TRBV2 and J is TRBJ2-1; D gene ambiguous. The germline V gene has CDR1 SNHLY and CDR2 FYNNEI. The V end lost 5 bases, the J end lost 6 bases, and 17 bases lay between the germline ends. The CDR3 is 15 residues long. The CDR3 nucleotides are TGTGCCAGCAGTCACCCGGGCGCAAAAGTCAATGAGCAGTTCTTC. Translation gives CASSHPGAKVNEQFF.

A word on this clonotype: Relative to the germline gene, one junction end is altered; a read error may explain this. CDR3 sequence: CASSQLTAPYGQYF. CDR3 in DNA: TGCGCCAGCAGCCAACTGACAGCCCCCTACGGGCAGTACTTC. This chain joins TRBV4-1 and TRBJ2-7; TRBD1 is a possible D gene (5 bases). The CDR3 has 14 residues. The germline CDR1 and CDR2 sequences are MGHRA and YSYEKL.

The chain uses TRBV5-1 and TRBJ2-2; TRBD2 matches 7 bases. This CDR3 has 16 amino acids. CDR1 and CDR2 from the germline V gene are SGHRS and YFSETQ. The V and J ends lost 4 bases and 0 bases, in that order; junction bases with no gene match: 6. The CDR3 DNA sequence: TGCGCCAGCAGCCAAGCGGGACCTACGAACACCGGGGAGCTGTTTTTT. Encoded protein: CASSQAGPTNTGELFF.

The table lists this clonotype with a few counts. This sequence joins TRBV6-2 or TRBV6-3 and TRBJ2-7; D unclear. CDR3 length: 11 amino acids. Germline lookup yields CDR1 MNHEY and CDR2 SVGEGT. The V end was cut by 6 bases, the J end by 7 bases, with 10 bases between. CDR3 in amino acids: CASRRAWEQYF. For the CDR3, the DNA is TGTGCCAGCAGGCGCGCGTGGGAGCAGTACTTC.

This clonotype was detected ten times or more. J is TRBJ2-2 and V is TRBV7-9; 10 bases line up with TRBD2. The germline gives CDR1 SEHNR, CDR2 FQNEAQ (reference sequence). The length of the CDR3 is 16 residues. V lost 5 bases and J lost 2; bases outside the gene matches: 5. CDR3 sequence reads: CASSPRLAGNTGELFF. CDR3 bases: TGTGCCAGCAGCCCCCGACTAGCGGGTAACACCGGGGAGCTGTTTTTT.

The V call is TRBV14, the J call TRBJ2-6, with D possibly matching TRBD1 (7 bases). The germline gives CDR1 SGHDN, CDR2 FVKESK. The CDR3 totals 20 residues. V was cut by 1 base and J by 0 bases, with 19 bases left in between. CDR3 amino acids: CASSQGRGLTKSSGANVLTF. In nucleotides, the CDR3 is TGTGCCAGCAGCCAAGGGAGGGGGCTCACGAAAAGCTCTGGGGCCAACGTCCTGACTTTC.

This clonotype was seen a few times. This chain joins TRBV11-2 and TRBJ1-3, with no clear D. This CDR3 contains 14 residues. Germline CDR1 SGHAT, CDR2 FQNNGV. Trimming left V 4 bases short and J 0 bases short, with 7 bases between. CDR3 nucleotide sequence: TGTGCCAGCAGCTGGGGTGGCTCTGGAAACACCATATATTTT. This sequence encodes CASSWGGSGNTIYF.

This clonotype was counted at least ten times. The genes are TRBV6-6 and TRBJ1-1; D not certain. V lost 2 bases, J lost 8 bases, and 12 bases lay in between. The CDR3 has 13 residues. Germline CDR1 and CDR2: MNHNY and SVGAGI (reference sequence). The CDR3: CASSYPLGGEAFF. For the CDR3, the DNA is TGTGCCAGCAGTTACCCCCTTGGCGGAGAAGCTTTCTTT.

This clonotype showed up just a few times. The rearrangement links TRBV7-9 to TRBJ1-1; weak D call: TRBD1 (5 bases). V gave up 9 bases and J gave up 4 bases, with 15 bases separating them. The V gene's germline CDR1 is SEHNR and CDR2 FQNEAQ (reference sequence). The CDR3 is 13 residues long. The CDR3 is CASTLGQGTEAFF. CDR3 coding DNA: TGTGCCAGTACCCTGGGGCAGGGCACTGAAGCTTTCTTT.

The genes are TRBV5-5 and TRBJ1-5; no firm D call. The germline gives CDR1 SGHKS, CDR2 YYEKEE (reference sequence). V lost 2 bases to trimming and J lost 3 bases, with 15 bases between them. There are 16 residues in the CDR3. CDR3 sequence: CASSFLSSAINQPQHF. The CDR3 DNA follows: TGTGCCAGCAGCTTTCTCTCTTCGGCCATCAATCAGCCCCAGCATTTT.

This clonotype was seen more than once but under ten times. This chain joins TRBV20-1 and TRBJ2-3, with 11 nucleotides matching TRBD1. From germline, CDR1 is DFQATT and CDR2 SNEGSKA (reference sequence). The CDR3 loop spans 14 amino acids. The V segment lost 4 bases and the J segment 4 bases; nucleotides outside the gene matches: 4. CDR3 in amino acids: CSAKGQGVADTQYF. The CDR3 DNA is TGCAGTGCTAAGGGACAGGGGGTCGCAGATACGCAGTATTTT.

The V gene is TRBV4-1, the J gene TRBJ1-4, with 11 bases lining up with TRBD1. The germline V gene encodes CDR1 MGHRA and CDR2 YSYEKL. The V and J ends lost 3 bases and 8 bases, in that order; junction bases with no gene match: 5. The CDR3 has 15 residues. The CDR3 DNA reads TGCGCCAGCAGCCAGCCCGGGACAGGGGGAGAAAAACTGTTTTTT. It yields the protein CASSQPGTGGEKLFF.

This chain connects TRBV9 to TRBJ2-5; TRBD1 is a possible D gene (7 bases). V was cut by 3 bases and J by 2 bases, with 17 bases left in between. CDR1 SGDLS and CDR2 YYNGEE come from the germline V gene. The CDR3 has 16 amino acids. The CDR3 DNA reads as TGTGCCAGCAGCGGGGGGACAGCGGGTTATCAAGAGACCCAGTACTTC. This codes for CASSGGTAGYQETQYF.

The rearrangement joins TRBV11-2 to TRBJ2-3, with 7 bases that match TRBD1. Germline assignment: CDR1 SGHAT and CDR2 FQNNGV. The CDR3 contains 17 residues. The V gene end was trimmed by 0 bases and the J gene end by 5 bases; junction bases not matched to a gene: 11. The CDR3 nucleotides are TGTGCCAGCAGCTTAGATGTCCGAGAGGGGGCGGGAGATACGCAGTATTTT. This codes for CASSLDVREGAGDTQYF.

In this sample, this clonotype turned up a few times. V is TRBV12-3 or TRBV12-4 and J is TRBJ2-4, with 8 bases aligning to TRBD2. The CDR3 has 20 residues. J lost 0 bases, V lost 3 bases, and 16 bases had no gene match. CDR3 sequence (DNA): TGTGCCAGCAGTTTCGGCTGGGTTCTAGCGGGTGATCTAGCCAAAAACATTCAGTACTTC. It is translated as CASSFGWVLAGDLAKNIQYF.

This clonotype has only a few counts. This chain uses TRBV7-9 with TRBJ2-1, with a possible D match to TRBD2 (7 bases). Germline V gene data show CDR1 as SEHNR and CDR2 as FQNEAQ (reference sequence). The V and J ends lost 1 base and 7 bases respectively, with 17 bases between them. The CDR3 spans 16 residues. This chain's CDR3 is CASSLGVGRGANEQFF. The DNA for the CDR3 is TGTGCCAGCAGCTTAGGGGTCGGACGGGGGGCTAATGAGCAGTTCTTC. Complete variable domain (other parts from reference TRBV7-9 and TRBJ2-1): DTGVSQNPRHKITKRGQNVTFRCDPISEHNRLYWYRQTLGQGPEFLTYFQNEAQLEKSRLLSDRFSAERPKGSFSTLEIQRTEQGDSAMYLCASSLGVGRGANEQFFGPGTRLTVL.

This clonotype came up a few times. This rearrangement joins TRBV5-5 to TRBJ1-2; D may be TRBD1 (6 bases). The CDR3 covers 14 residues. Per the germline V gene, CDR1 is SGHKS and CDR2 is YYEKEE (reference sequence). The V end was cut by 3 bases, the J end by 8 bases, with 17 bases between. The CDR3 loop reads CASSSEQGWRGYTF. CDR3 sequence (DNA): TGTGCCAGCAGCTCGGAACAGGGATGGCGGGGCTACACCTTC.

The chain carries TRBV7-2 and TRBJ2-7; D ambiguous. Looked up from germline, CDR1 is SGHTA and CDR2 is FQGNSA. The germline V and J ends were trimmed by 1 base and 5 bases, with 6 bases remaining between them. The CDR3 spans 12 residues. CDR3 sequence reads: CASSLGPNEQYF. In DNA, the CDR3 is TGTGCCAGCAGCTTAGGACCCAACGAGCAGTACTTC.

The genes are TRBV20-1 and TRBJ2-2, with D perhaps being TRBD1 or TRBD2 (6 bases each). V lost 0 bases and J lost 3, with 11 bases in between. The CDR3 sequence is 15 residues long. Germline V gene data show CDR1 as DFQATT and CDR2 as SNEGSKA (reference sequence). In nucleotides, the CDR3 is TGCAGTGCTAGAGAGAGGGGGAGGTACACCGGGGAGCTGTTTTTT. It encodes CSARERGRYTGELFF.

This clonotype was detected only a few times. CDR3: CASSYNWGNTEAFF. DNA for the CDR3: TGTGCCAGCAGTTACAATTGGGGCAATACTGAAGCTTTCTTT. This chain links TRBV6-5 with TRBJ1-1, with a weak D call TRBD1 (5 bases). The CDR3 totals 14 residues. Trimming removed 2 bases from V and 5 bases from J, with 12 bases in between. CDR1 MNHEY and CDR2 SVGAGI come from the germline V gene.

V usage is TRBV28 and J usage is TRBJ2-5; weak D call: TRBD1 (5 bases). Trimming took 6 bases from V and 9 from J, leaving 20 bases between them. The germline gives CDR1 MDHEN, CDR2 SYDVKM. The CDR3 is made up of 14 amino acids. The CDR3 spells CASRTGRGRWAQYF. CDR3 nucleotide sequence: TGTGCCAGCAGAACAGGACGCGGCCGGTGGGCCCAGTACTTC.